The present entry profiles one T cell receptor beta chain with its context. Its antigen is unidentified. The record originates from a study of CXCR3-negative and CXCR3-positive naive CD8 T cells. 5' RACE that incorporated UMI labels was used to prepare the TRB cDNA libraries. After re-calling the 5' RACE reads, TCRdb lists one entry per CDR3 protein, DNA absent. This sample contains over 70,000 distinct CDR3 sequences. Study-level results: In CXCR3-positive naive cells, the TRB CDR3s were more hydrophobic than in CXCR3-negative naive cells.

Germline assignment: CDR1 MNHEY and CDR2 SMNVEV (reference sequence). The CDR3 is 14 amino acids. The chain recombines TRBV27 with TRBJ2-7. The origin of this receptor is a human donor in good health. Some clones in this sample may be carry-over from other donors' samples. The sequenced sample consisted of naive CXCR3+ CD8+ T cells from blood. Specified subset: CD45RO-CCR7+CD27+CD95- naive CD8+ T cells expressing CXCR3 (TNR3+). CDR3 in amino acids: CASSLNGVTYEQYF.